The sequence of this TCR beta chain was determined in a study of lung T cells in sarcoidosis with Löfgren's syndrome. As for the study in general: Bronchoalveolar lavage fluid in sarcoidosis accumulates CD4+ T cells. Study-wide findings and caveats: The most expanded V genes in Löfgren's patients were reportedly TRAV12-1 and TRBV2. TRAV12-1 preferentially paired with TRBV2, with homologous CDR3s. Shared TRAV12-1 and TRBV2 CDR3 motifs were reported across several patients.

Details on this clonotype: The antigen remains unidentified.

Via MiXCR, TCRdb re-called the reads, giving one row per CDR3 protein. Here the sample spans some 65,000 distinct CDR3 sequences, less than 25% being singletons. Deletions cut 8 bases from V and 2 bases from J, with 12 bases between. Germline V CDR1 and CDR2: SGHAT, FQNNGV. The CDR3 runs to 13 residues. The sequencing input was CD4+ T cells from PBMCs. This chain connects TRBV11-2 to TRBJ2-5; D ambiguous. This receptor was identified in a human donor with sarcoidosis (Löfgren's syndrome or another form), or a control subject (not recorded which). The CDR3 DNA follows: TGTGCCAGCTCCCGGCTGTTACAAGAGACCCAGTACTTC. Its translation is CASSRLLQETQYF.